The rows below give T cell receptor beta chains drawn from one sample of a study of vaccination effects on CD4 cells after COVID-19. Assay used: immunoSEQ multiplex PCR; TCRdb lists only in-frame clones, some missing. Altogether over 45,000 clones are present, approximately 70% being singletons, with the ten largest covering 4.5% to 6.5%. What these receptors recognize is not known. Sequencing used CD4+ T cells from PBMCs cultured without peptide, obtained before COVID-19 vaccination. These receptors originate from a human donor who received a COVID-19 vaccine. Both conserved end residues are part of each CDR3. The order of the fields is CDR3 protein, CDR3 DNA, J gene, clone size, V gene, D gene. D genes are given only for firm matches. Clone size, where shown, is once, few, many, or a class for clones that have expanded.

CDR3: CASSQMDRLEQYF; DNA: TGTGCCAGCAGCCAAATGGACAGACTCGAGCAGTACTTC; J: TRBJ2-7; size: few; V: TRBV14; D: NA
CDR3: CASSPGTGDGYTF; DNA: TGCGCCAGCAGTCCCGGGACAGGAGATGGCTACACCTTC; J: TRBJ1-2; size: NA; V: TRBV5-1; D: TRBD1
CDR3: CASSSGQDYGYTF; DNA: TGTGCCAGCAGCTCCGGACAGGACTATGGCTACACCTTC; J: TRBJ1-2; size: NA; V: TRBV5-4; D: TRBD1
CDR3: CASSDSAGTPTDTQYF; DNA: TGTGCCAGCAGTGACTCGGCCGGGACTCCCACAGATACGCAGTATTTT; J: TRBJ2-3; size: NA; V: TRBV6-4; D: NA
CDR3: CASSHRVSVSGNTIYF; DNA: TGTGCCAGCAGCCACCGGGTTTCGGTCTCTGGAAACACCATATATTTT; J: TRBJ1-3; size: NA; V: TRBV5-6; D: NA
CDR3: CASSPGQGAVEAFF; DNA: TGTGCCAGCAGTCCGGGACAGGGGGCGGTTGAAGCTTTCTTT; J: TRBJ1-1; size: NA; V: TRBV6-6; D: TRBD1
CDR3: CASSNCETQYF; DNA: TGTGCCAGCAGCAACTGTGAGACCCAGTACTTC; J: TRBJ2-5; size: once; V: TRBV21-1; D: NA
CDR3: CASSSQTGSGGQPQHF; DNA: TGTGCCAGCAGCTCGCAGACGGGTAGCGGGGGGCAGCCCCAGCATTTT; J: TRBJ1-5; size: few; V: TRBV7-9; D: NA
CDR3: CASSPGFYGYTF; DNA: TGTGCCAGCAGCCCAGGTTTCTATGGCTACACCTTC; J: TRBJ1-2; size: NA; V: TRBV12-3/TRBV12-4; D: NA
CDR3: CASSRRQANNEKLFF; DNA: TGTGCCAGCAGCCGCCGACAGGCAAATAATGAAAAACTGTTTTTT; J: TRBJ1-4; size: NA; V: TRBV4-2; D: NA
CDR3: CASSYSRDTGELFF; DNA: TGTGCCAGCAGTTACTCCCGGGACACCGGGGAGCTGTTTTTT; J: TRBJ2-2; size: NA; V: TRBV6-6; D: NA
CDR3: CASSYPGQNTEAFF; DNA: TGTGCCAGCAGTTACCCCGGACAGAACACTGAAGCTTTCTTT; J: TRBJ1-1; size: few; V: TRBV6-6; D: NA
CDR3: CASSSYLGPGANSPLHF; DNA: TGTGCCAGCAGCTCCTATCTGGGTCCAGGGGCTAATTCACCCCTCCACTTT; J: TRBJ1-6; size: NA; V: TRBV5-4; D: NA
CDR3: CASSYTAGAQHF; DNA: TGTGCCAGCAGTTACACAGCCGGGGCCCAGCATTTT; J: TRBJ1-5; size: few; V: TRBV6-6; D: NA
CDR3: CASSQLYGYTF; DNA: TGTGCCAGCAGCCAACTGTATGGCTACACCTTC; J: TRBJ1-2; size: NA; V: TRBV3-1/TRBV3-2; D: NA
CDR3: CASSLTAGRDYNEQFF; DNA: TGTGCCAGCAGCTTAACAGCCGGGCGGGACTACAATGAGCAGTTCTTC; J: TRBJ2-1; size: NA; V: TRBV7-3; D: NA
CDR3: CASSWGDRDYEQYF; DNA: TGTGCCAGCAGTTGGGGGGACCGAGACTACGAGCAGTACTTC; J: TRBJ2-7; size: NA; V: TRBV6-1; D: NA
CDR3: CASRETTMNTEAFF; DNA: TGTGCCAGCAGAGAGACAACAATGAACACTGAAGCTTTCTTT; J: TRBJ1-1; size: NA; V: TRBV25-1; D: NA
CDR3: CASSHDKPGQQQFF; DNA: TGTGCCAGCAGCCATGACAAACCGGGACAGCAACAGTTCTTC; J: TRBJ2-1; size: once; V: TRBV4-2; D: TRBD1
CDR3: CSVEGGAGDTQYF; DNA: TGCAGCGTTGAAGGGGGAGCCGGAGATACGCAGTATTTT; J: TRBJ2-3; size: NA; V: TRBV29-1; D: NA
CDR3: CASSLDTTGGRYGYTF; DNA: TGCGCCAGCAGCTTGGATACGACAGGGGGCCGCTATGGCTACACCTTC; J: TRBJ1-2; size: NA; V: TRBV5-1; D: TRBD1
CDR3: CASSLHRGRGTEAFF; DNA: TGTGCCAGCAGCTTACACAGGGGGCGCGGCACTGAAGCTTTCTTT; J: TRBJ1-1; size: NA; V: TRBV7-9; D: TRBD1
CDR3: CASSFVAGLGDTQYF; DNA: TGTGCCAGCAGCTTTGTGGCAGGGCTTGGAGATACGCAGTATTTT; J: TRBJ2-3; size: NA; V: TRBV5-4; D: NA
CDR3: CASSQGRPDTQYF; DNA: TGTGCCAGCAGCCAAGGACGTCCAGATACGCAGTATTTT; J: TRBJ2-3; size: NA; V: TRBV3-1/TRBV3-2; D: NA
CDR3: CASSLGAGANRGELFF; DNA: TGTGCCAGCAGCTTAGGTGCAGGCGCCAACAGGGGGGAGCTGTTTTTT; J: TRBJ2-2; size: NA; V: TRBV7-3; D: NA
CDR3: CASNEGPSMNTEAFF; DNA: TGTGCCAGCAACGAGGGACCCTCCATGAACACTGAAGCTTTCTTT; J: TRBJ1-1; size: NA; V: TRBV28; D: NA
CDR3: CASSLVASLQETQYF; DNA: TGTGCCAGCAGCTTAGTGGCTAGCTTGCAAGAGACCCAGTACTTC; J: TRBJ2-5; size: once; V: TRBV7-9; D: NA
CDR3: CASSLSRQTLRPNYGYTF; DNA: TGTGCCAGCAGCTTAAGTCGGCAGACCCTACGCCCTAACTATGGCTACACCTTC; J: TRBJ1-2; size: NA; V: TRBV7-2; D: NA
CDR3: CASSYVGGISYGYTF; DNA: TGTGCCAGCAGTTACGTAGGGGGTATATCCTATGGCTACACCTTC; J: TRBJ1-2; size: few; V: TRBV6-6; D: NA